The text below deals with one TCR beta chain. There is no known antigen for this receptor. Base quality data are lacking; no much larger clone is found one base away. The High Capacity cDNA Reverse Transcription Kit was used to reverse transcribe all of the isolated RNA, meaning that expressed TCRB transcripts were what got sequenced. Naive, central memory and regulatory T cell samples underwent deep immunoSEQ sequencing, averaging about 3.57 million total reads per sample. Sorted cells were lysed in RLT buffer and RNA was extracted with DNase-treated RNeasy Micro or Mini kits, depending on cell number. To prevent cross-contamination, each cell subset was processed individually, whereas patient and healthy donor samples were processed jointly. TCRB sequences were amplified from cDNA with the immunoSEQ multiplex PCR, producing 87-bp fragments spanning the CDR3 region. Sequencing of the amplicons was performed on the Illumina HiSeq platform. Per the authors' processing: PCR bias was corrected computationally using synthetic template baselines, and reads within Hamming distance 2 were collapsed, with unmergeable singletons discarded. By aligning reads against IMGT, V, D and J genes, CDR3 length, and insertions or deletions at six rearrangement sites were assigned. Within each subset, clonotype counts were normalized to the number of sorted cells before true diversity and Gini coefficients were calculated with the tcR R package. The overlap coefficient, calculated on TCRB nucleotide sequences, was used to measure repertoire sharing. As a proxy for the pre-selection repertoire, out-of-frame TCRB sequences from naive cells were analyzed. TCRdb stores this immuneACCESS table with in-frame sequences only. Part of the clones is absent; in the studies checked, under half of the shortfall reflects unresolved V genes, and no reason is known for the rest. D and trimming come from the DNA, and the V and J calls and clone size come from that table. For this sample the table gives around 250,000 clones, of which approximately 14% were detected only once. Clones ranked in the top ten supply more than 0.02% of the sample.

CDR3 length: 15 amino acids, cysteine to phenylalanine. CDR3 DNA only is kept here, 45 bases in frame from base 1. Per the germline V gene, MNHNS is the CDR1 and SASEGT is the CDR2. Trimming at the junction amounts to 5 bases on V and 4 bases on J, and the germline ends lie 16 bases apart. From each donor, a single peripheral blood sample of 100 to 150 mL on average was drawn into heparinised tubes. A BD FACSAria II was used to sort naive, central memory, regulatory and stem cell-like memory CD4+ T cells with a panel that included CD45RO, CCR7, CD25, CD127, CD95 and CD27. A purity above 95% was achieved for all sorted populations. PBMCs were isolated immediately by Lymphoprep density gradient centrifugation and stained directly without culture. Samples were stained and sorted in pairs, with one healthy donor and one patient per experiment, so that batch effects were minimized. The data stem from a study of beta chain features in type 1 diabetes (dated by TCRdb to about 2018). Turning to the overall study: No differences in mean age, gender distribution, total cell number or subset yield were found between patients and healthy donors. In the study, TCRB repertoires of sorted circulating CD4+ T cell subsets from recently diagnosed type 1 diabetes patients were compared with those of matched healthy donors. A total of approximately 100 million sorted cells were examined across all samples, and the number of cells per subset was strongly correlated with RNA yield. Regulatory and stem cell-like memory subsets were isolated from only 8 patients and 8 healthy donors, whereas naive and central memory subsets came from all 28 donors.

What the research found in general, with its limitations: Sequencing cDNA rather than genomic DNA could over-represent highly expressing activated cells, although activation and CD3 levels did not differ between groups. Type 1 diabetes patients showed a moderate but significant shortening of TCRB CDR3 length in all four CD4+ subsets. At VDJ recombination sites, patients with type 1 diabetes made fewer insertions and deleted more nucleotides, a pattern implying thymic rearrangement abnormalities. HLA sub-analyses involved small numbers of individuals, so any influence of HLA type on TCRB rearrangement remained unresolved. Naive, central memory and regulatory TCRB repertoires appeared to be more similar among patients than among healthy donors. PCR might favor shorter templates, but patient and control samples were amplified and corrected together, so any skew would affect both groups equally.

The sequence is built from TRBV6-1 and TRBJ2-3; a tentative D match to TRBD1 spans 5 bases. Sequenced input: naive CD4+ T cells from blood. Per the publication, the cell subset or site label means: true naive CD4+ T cells. The TCR sequence derives from a woman in her thirties or forties in good health. The CDR3 region reads CASSQRGMWADTQYF. Here is the DNA: TGTGCCAGCAGTCAAAGGGGTATGTGGGCAGATACGCAGTATTTT.